This T cell receptor beta chain stems from a study of blood T cell repertoires in COVID-19. At the level of the study: Nucleic acid was either cDNA or gDNA, and it came from T cells, B-cell-depleted T cells, or PBMCs.

Under the authors' procedure: For nucleated cells, counts were estimated from reference gene primer amplification. The method was immunoSEQ multiplex PCR; TCRdb's version includes in-frame clones alone and lacks a portion of them. From that table come the V and J calls and clone size; the DNA was used to work out D and trimming. The repertoire has about 180,000 clones, approximately 89% of them found once; the top ten carry 3.5% to 5%. This CDR3 spans 16 amino acids. V lost 9 bases, J lost 5 bases, and 16 bases stayed unmatched. Germline CDR1 is MDHEN and CDR2 is SYDVKM. The receptor comes from a young woman with acute or convalescent COVID-19. Sequencing was performed on peripheral blood. The rearrangement links TRBV28 to TRBJ1-1, with 9 positions matching TRBD1. CDR3: CASHETGGAQRTEAFF. As DNA, the CDR3 is TGTGCCAGTCACGAAACAGGGGGCGCGCAGAGGACTGAAGCTTTCTTT.